This TCR beta chain stems from a study of blood T cell repertoires in COVID-19. Turning to the study itself: Donors in the United States, Italy and Spain gave samples during acute or convalescent COVID-19.

Study members were between roughly 18 and 100 years old and lived in over 20 US regions. Symptom resolution, clearance, or two negative PCRs marked the recovered donors of Cohort 3. Authors' analysis steps: Quantification of nucleated cells was approximated via reference gene primer amplification. Repertoires were generated with immunoSEQ multiplex PCR, while TCRdb's copy carries only in-frame clones and drops some. That table supplies the V and J calls and clone size; D and trimming were determined from the DNA. This table has 430,000 or so clones, roughly 90% appearing once. The CDR3 runs 15 residues. Trimming took 3 bases from V and 5 from J; bases not matched to a gene: 12. Per the germline V gene, CDR1 is DFQATT and CDR2 is SNEGSKA (reference sequence).

This sequence originates from a woman aged 40 to 50 who had recovered from COVID-19. The V and J genes are TRBV20-1 and TRBJ2-5; 7 nucleotides line up with TRBD2. Sequencing input: PBMCs or T cells enriched from blood (not recorded which). Written as DNA, the CDR3 is TGCAGTGCTAGTCGCGGCGCTAGCGGATTGGAGACCCAGTACTTC. Encoded protein: CSASRGASGLETQYF.